This T cell receptor beta chain was obtained from a study of blood T cell repertoires in COVID-19 (dated by TCRdb to about 2020). With respect to the entire study: Collaborator samples came from the United States, Italy and Spain and covered acute and convalescent phases of COVID-19. The material from the prospective study consisted of cDNA or gDNA derived from T cells, B-cell-depleted T cells, or PBMCs. Deeply sampled blood TCRbeta repertoires from subjects exposed to, actively infected with, or recovered from COVID-19 were included in the dataset. The repertoires were released in a freely available public database intended as a resource for research on the immune response to SARS-CoV-2. The samples were drawn from two sources: the first 160 participants of the ongoing ImmuneRACE study, and over 1,000 subjects contributed by 6 global collaborators. The sample metadata nearly always contained a de-identified subject ID, COVID-19 status, age in years and sex. Where available, HLA class I and class II types were taken from metadata supplied by the sample provider and were not determined by assay-based typing.

Of note for this clone: Its antigen is still unknown. No much larger clone exists at a distance of one base, and base qualities are not known.

Whole blood was collected in K2EDTA tubes by collaborating institutions according to the institutions' own protocols. Collaborator samples were shipped for TCRbeta analysis as frozen whole blood, isolated PBMCs, or DNA extracted from either sample type. General conclusions and limits of the study: The quantity of clinical and demographic metadata differed by source and by participant and was supplied without curation.

The immunoSEQ Assay, a bias-controlled multiplex PCR, was used to amplify TCRbeta CDR3 regions from genomic DNA. In the source study's methods: Nucleated cell counts per sample were estimated from amplification of reference gene primers within the assay. To quantify the absolute abundance of each unique TCRbeta CDR3 rearrangement, sequence reads were collapsed and filtered. For each sample, productive Simpson clonality was calculated as the square root of Simpson's diversity index across productive rearrangements. TCRdb provides this immuneACCESS table in a form limited to in-frame rearrangements. Some clones are lacking; in checked studies, under half of them reflect an unresolved V gene, and why the rest are absent is not known. V, J and clone size reflect that table, while D and trimming were determined from the DNA. This sample comprises approximately 270,000 clones, around 90% of them detected only once. The biggest ten clones account for over 1.1% of the sample.

The receptor was derived from a man older than 75 with acute or convalescent COVID-19. Material for sequencing was peripheral blood.

CDR3 reads: CASSQDTSSHNEQFF. In nucleotide form, the sequence is TGCGCCAGCAGCCAAGATACTAGCTCACACAATGAGCAGTTCTTC. The rearranged chain carries TRBV4-3 and TRBJ2-1, with TRBD2 as a weak D call on 6 bases. The CDR1 and CDR2 encoded by the germline V gene are LGHNA and YSLEER. Between the V and J ends, shortened by 0 bases and 5 bases respectively, the junction contains 11 bases. The CDR3 contains 15 residues, cysteine and phenylalanine counted. Only the CDR3 region is kept as DNA, spanning 45 bases read in frame from base 1.